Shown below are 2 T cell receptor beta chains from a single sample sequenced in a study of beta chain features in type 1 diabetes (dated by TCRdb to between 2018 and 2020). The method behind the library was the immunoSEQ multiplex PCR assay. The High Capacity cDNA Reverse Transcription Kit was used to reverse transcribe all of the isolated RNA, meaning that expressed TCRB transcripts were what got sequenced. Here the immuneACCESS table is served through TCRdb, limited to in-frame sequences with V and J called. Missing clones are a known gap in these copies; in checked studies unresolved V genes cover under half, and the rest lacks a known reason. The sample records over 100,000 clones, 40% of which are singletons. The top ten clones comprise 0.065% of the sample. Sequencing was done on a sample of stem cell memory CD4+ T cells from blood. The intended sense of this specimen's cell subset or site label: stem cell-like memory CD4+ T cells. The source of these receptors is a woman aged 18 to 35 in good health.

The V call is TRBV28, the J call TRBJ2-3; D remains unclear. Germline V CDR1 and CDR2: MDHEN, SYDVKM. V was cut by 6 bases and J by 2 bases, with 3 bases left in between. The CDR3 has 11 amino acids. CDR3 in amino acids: CASRATDTQYF. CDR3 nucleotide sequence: TGTGCCAGCAGGGCCACAGATACGCAGTATTTT.

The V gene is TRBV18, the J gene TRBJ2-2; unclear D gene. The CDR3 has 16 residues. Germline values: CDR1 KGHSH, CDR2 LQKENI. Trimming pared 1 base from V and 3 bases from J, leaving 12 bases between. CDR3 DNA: TGTGCCAGCTCACCACTAAGGAGCCCCGACACCGGGGAGCTGTTTTTT. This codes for CASSPLRSPDTGELFF.